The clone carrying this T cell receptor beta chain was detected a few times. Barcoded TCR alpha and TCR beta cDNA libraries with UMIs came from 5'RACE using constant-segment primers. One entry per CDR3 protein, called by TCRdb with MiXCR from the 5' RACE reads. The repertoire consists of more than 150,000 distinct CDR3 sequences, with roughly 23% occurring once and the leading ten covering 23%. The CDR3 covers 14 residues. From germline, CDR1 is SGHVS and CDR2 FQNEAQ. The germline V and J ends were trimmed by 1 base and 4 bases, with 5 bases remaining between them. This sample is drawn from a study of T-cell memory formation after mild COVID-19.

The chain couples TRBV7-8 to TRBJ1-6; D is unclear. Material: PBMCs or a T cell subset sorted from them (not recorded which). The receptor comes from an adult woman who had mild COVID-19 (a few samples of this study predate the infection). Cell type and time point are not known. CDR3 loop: CASSLVEYNSPLHF. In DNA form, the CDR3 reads TGTGCCAGCAGCTTAGTAGAGTATAATTCACCCCTCCACTTT. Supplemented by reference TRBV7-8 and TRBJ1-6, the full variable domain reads GAGVSQSPRYKVAKRGQDVALRCDPISGHVSLFWYQQALGQGPEFLTYFQNEAQLDKSGLPSDRFFAERPEGSVSTLKIQRTQQEDSAVYLCASSLVEYNSPLHFGNGTRLTVT.